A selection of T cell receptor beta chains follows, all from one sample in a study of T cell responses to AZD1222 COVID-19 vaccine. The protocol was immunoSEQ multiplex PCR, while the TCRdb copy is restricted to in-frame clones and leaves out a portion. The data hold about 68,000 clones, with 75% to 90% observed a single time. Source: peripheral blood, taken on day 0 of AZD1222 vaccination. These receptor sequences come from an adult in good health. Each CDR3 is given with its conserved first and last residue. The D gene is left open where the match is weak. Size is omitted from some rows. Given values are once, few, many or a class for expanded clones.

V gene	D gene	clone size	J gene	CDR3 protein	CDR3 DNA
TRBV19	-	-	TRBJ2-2	CATRGTVTTGELFF	TGTGCCACGCGCGGGACAGTGACGACCGGGGAGCTGTTTTTT
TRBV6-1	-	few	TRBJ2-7	CASSEWVEVSYEQYF	TGTGCCAGCAGTGAATGGGTGGAGGTGAGCTACGAGCAGTACTTC
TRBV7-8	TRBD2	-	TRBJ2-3	CASSLGTSGGLRDTQYF	TGTGCCAGCAGCCTAGGGACTAGCGGGGGGCTACGGGATACGCAGTATTTT
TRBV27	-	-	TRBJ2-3	CASKAPFSTISTDTQYF	TGTGCCAGCAAAGCTCCTTTTAGCACCATTAGCACAGATACGCAGTATTTT
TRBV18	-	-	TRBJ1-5	CASSPDSNQPQHF	TGTGCCAGCTCACCCGATAGCAATCAGCCCCAGCATTTT
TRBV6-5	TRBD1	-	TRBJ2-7	CASRTGTGVSYEQYF	TGTGCCAGCAGGACCGGGACAGGGGTCTCCTACGAGCAGTACTTC
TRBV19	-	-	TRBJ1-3	CASSKGLSSSGNTIYF	TGTGCCAGTAGTAAGGGACTCTCCTCCTCTGGAAACACCATATATTTT
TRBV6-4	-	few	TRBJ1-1	CASSDGGDTEAFF	TGTGCCAGCAGTGACGGTGGAGACACTGAAGCTTTCTTT
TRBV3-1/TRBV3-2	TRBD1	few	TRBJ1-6	CASSCIGTENNSPLHF	TGTGCCAGCAGCTGTATCGGGACAGAGAATAATTCACCCCTCCACTTT
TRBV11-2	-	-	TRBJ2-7	CASSYYVGGGYEQYF	TGTGCCAGCAGCTACTACGTGGGGGGCGGTTACGAGCAGTACTTC